The rows below give T cell receptor beta chains drawn from one sample of a study of CD4+ T cells in melanoma. The protocol was immunoSEQ multiplex PCR, while the TCRdb copy is restricted to in-frame clones and leaves out a portion. Among approximately 16,000 clones, about three fifths were seen once, and the ten largest hold roughly 13%. Sequencing was carried out using cells from a culture (not recorded whether cultured in vitro). The receptors shown here come from a human donor with melanoma. The conserved cysteine and the conserved F or W are not part of the CDR3 here. Some rows have no size entry. The others give once, few or many, or a class for an expanded clone.

v_gene	abundance	j_gene	CDR3aa
TRBV7-8	-	TRBJ2-3	ASSPRGMGGFSDTQY
TRBV6-5	few	TRBJ2-5	ASRTGGTQETQY
TRBV4-2	-	TRBJ2-6	ASSQVKGQLSGANVLT
TRBV2	medium-sized	TRBJ1-2	ASTPLEGYYGYT
TRBV18	-	TRBJ2-2	ASADGTGELF
TRBV4-2	few	TRBJ1-2	ASSPGTGGFGYT
TRBV2	-	TRBJ2-7	ASTYPISYEQY
TRBV2	-	TRBJ1-2	ASKRGTGGPGYT
TRBV30	-	TRBJ1-6	AWSDWPRGQVNSPLH
TRBV6-1	-	TRBJ1-2	ASSEAAGGAGYT
TRBV13	-	TRBJ1-1	ASTTRVFHTEAF
TRBV10-1	few	TRBJ2-1	ASSEKRQPNEQF
TRBV4-2	-	TRBJ2-2	ASSQAGDIGELF
TRBV30	few	TRBJ1-6	AWSVGQMASPLH
TRBV7-3	few	TRBJ2-2	ASSAVGETGELF
TRBV5-6	-	TRBJ1-2	ASLRQGGSIYGYT
TRBV5-6	-	TRBJ1-2	ASSLSQGAGGYT
TRBV7-6	once	TRBJ1-1	ASSLLSGNTEAF